This T cell receptor (beta chain) was documented in a study of identical twins. After template switching added a universal primer site, the resulting cDNA carried unique molecular identifiers. TCRdb itself ran the 5' RACE reads through MiXCR, one entry per CDR3 protein. The data contain 300,000 to 350,000 distinct CDR3 sequences, about 12% of them singletons. As regards this clonotype: What it recognizes is unknown.

This CDR3 contains 12 residues. Germline-derived CDR1 and CDR2 are PRHDT and FYEKMQ (reference sequence). The ends were cut back, 5 bases at V and 10 bases at J, with 12 bases in the middle. Healthy Caucasian individuals made up all the donors. Study observations and caveats: Findings depended on cross-sectional statistics rather than tracking the same donors. The study found weaker excess twin sharing in beta out-of-frame sequences.

The same sample was also studied in work on yellow fever vaccine responses in identical twins.

The clonotype was recovered from a woman aged 18-29 years in good health. Sequenced input: CD8+ T cells sorted from blood. The rearrangement links TRBV13 to TRBJ2-1, with a weak D call TRBD2 (6 bases). For the CDR3, the DNA is TGTGCCAGCAGCGAGACTAGATCCGAGCAGTTCTTC. Translated: CASSETRSEQFF.